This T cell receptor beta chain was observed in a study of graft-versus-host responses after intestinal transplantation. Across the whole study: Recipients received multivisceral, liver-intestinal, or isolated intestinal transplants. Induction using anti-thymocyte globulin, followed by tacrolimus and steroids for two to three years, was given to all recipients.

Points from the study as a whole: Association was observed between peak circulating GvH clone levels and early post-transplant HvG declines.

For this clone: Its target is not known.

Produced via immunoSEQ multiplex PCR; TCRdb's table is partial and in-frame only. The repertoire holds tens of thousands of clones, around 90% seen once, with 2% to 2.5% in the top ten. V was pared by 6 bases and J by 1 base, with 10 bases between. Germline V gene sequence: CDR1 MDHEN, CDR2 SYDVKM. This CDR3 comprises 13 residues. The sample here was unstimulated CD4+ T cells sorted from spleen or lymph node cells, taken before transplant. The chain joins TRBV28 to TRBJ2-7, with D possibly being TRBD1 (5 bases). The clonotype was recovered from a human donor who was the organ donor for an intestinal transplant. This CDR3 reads CASSPPGSYEQYF. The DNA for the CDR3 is TGTGCCAGCAGCCCCCCAGGGTCCTACGAGCAGTACTTC.